The next 8 T cell receptor beta chains were all read from a single sample in a study of T cell responses to AZD1222 COVID-19 vaccine. Measured with immunoSEQ multiplex PCR; TCRdb has only the in-frame clones, and not every one. In the table there are 92,000 or so clones, about 91% of which are singletons. This sample comprised peripheral blood, obtained 28 days after the second AZD1222 dose. These receptors all come from an adult who received the AZD1222 COVID-19 vaccine.

This clone was detected only once. V gene TRBV10-1 combines with J gene TRBJ2-5, with 9 bases identical to TRBD2. The J segment lost 3 bases and the V segment lost 3 bases, leaving 5 bases of the junction unmatched. Germline CDR1 reads WNHNN; CDR2 reads SYGVQD (reference sequence). The CDR3 consists of 15 residues. The CDR3 sequence is CASSDGAGGKETQYF. DNA of the CDR3: TGCGCCAGCAGTGATGGAGCGGGGGGAAAAGAGACCCAGTACTTC.

This clone occurred once. The limits of the CDR3 on the DNA are not certain, so only TCRdb's listed CDR3 is given. The chain uses TRBV12-1 and TRBJ2-1; the table's TRBD2 call for D was not verified on the DNA. TRBV12-1 represents a pseudogene. The CDR3 numbers 17 amino acids, ends counted. This CDR3 is CASSFGRGAYVYNEQFF.

The J gene is TRBJ1-1, the V gene TRBV19; 9 bases are a match to TRBD1. Germline loops: CDR1 LNHDA, CDR2 SQIVND (reference sequence). The CDR3 consists of 15 residues. J lost 4 bases, V lost 4 bases, and 7 bases had no gene match. The CDR3 DNA reads as TGTGCCAGTAGTACCTCCGGGACAGGGCCCACTGAAGCTTTCTTT. This codes for CASSTSGTGPTEAFF.

The rearrangement joins TRBV30 to TRBJ2-2; D not resolved. Germline-derived CDR1 and CDR2 are GTSNPN and SVGIG (reference sequence). The CDR3 totals 14 residues. Trimming removed 1 base at V and 0 bases at J, with 6 bases between. The DNA for the CDR3 is TGTGCCTGGAGTGACGGTTCGAACACCGGGGAGCTGTTTTTT. Protein product: CAWSDGSNTGELFF.

The DNA of the CDR3 is TGCGCCAGCAGCCAACGGACTAGCGGTTTCACCTACGAGCAGTACTTC. Residues: CASSQRTSGFTYEQYF. This chain links TRBV4-1 with TRBJ2-7; 10 positions agree with TRBD2. This CDR3 has 16 residues. Germline CDR1 MGHRA, CDR2 YSYEKL. Trimming removed 2 bases from V and 2 bases from J; junction bases left unmatched: 6.

The chain has TRBV13 and TRBJ2-7; D is undetermined. V lost 1 base and J 3 bases, leaving 10 bases between the germline ends. Per the germline V gene, CDR1 is PRHDT and CDR2 is FYEKMQ (reference sequence). CDR3 length: 14 amino acids. This chain's CDR3 is CASSLVGSFYEQYF. For the CDR3, the DNA is TGTGCCAGCAGCTTAGTTGGCAGCTTCTACGAGCAGTACTTC.

The genes are TRBV7-3 and TRBJ2-7, with no clear D. CDR1 SGHTA and CDR2 FQGTGA come from the germline V gene. The CDR3 is 12 residues long. Trimming removed 0 bases from V and 7 bases from J, with 7 bases in between. The DNA of the CDR3 is TGTGCCAGCAGCTTAACACTGACGGAGCAGTACTTC. Protein product: CASSLTLTEQYF.

This clone was seen a handful of times. For the CDR3, the DNA is TGTGCCAGCAGCCACGATAGGTCAGGAGGTTCTGAAGCTTTCTTT. Its translation is CASSHDRSGGSEAFF. The chain links TRBV7-9 to TRBJ1-1; D remains unclear. The CDR3 consists of 15 residues. In germline, CDR1 is SEHNR, CDR2 FQNEAQ (reference sequence). Deletions cut 5 bases from V and 6 bases from J, with 19 bases between.